This TCR beta chain was sequenced for a study of identical twins. Findings and caveats of the study: Shared out-of-frame alpha sequences (those common to twins) showed excess low generation probability. While abundant cord blood beta clonotypes carried fewer insertions, memory repertoires showed no such pattern.

A universal primer site came from template switching; cDNA carried unique molecular identifiers. TCRdb ran MiXCR on the 5' RACE reads and lists one entry per CDR3 protein. The table records around 1.7 million distinct CDR3 sequences, around a third of them present only once. This clonotype showed up just a few times. Its cognate antigen is unknown. CDR1 and CDR2 from the germline V gene are LNHDA and SQIVND (reference sequence). This CDR3 is built from 16 residues. V was trimmed by 5 bases and J by 1 base, leaving 16 bases between them. This chain uses TRBV19 with TRBJ2-3, with TRBD2 as a possible D gene (6 bases). Sequenced: cord blood. This sequence originates from a newborn girl in good health. The DNA for the CDR3 is TGTGCCAGTAGTGCCCGGGCGGGGCTGGGCACAGATACGCAGTATTTT. The encoded protein is CASSARAGLGTDTQYF.